The subject of this entry is one T cell receptor (beta chain). This sample is drawn from a study of OX40 agonist ivuxolimab in advanced cancers. Study in general: The study gave patients intravenous ivuxolimab at 0.01 to 10 mg/kg every 2 weeks.

Trimming pared 0 bases from V and 5 bases from J, leaving 8 bases between. This CDR3 has 14 residues. The germline gives CDR1 SGDLS, CDR2 YYNGEE. The assay was immunoSEQ multiplex PCR, and TCRdb's table has in-frame clones only and misses some. Found here are about 24,000 clones, 84% of them singletons; the top ten hold about 16%. The chain has TRBV9 and TRBJ1-4, with D uncertain. The sample was CD4+ or CD8+ T cells sorted from blood, taken in a trial of the OX40 agonist ivuxolimab. The receptor was isolated from an adult with an advanced solid tumor such as melanoma, head and neck, liver or kidney cancer. For the CDR3, the DNA is TGTGCCAGCAGCGTAGCGGACGGCAATGAAAAACTGTTTTTT. This codes for CASSVADGNEKLFF.